This T cell receptor beta chain was sequenced for a study of cytomegalovirus exposure and HLA in healthy donors. Turning to the study itself: Approximately 85 million unique TCRs from HLA-typed donors made up an early data release.

Findings of the study overall: CMV antigen specificity was confirmed in vitro for three CMV-associated chains.

It was with 60 Vbeta and 13 Jbeta primers that the PCR ran. How the authors handled the data: The authors later counted roughly 77 million unique TCR beta chains, 9.5 million to 13 million of them shared. Profiled with immunoSEQ multiplex PCR; TCRdb holds only in-frame clones, not every one. V and J calls and clone size come straight from that table; D and trimming were deduced from the DNA. The sample lists more than 85,000 clones, roughly 80% occurring once. This clone was seen more than once but under ten times. Antigen specificity is unknown. The CDR3 has 12 amino acids. V was pared by 5 bases and J by 6 bases, with 10 bases between. Germline V gene data show CDR1 as SGHVS and CDR2 as FNYEAQ.

The V and J genes are TRBV7-6 and TRBJ1-1; D ambiguous. Sequenced input: PBMCs. The clonotype originates from a man aged 25 to 40 in good health and CMV-seropositive. DNA of the CDR3: TGTGCCAGCAGCGACGGGTTCGCTGAAGCTTTCTTT. Protein product: CASSDGFAEAFF.